The 4 T cell receptor beta chains below come from one sample, sequenced in a study of blood T cell repertoires in COVID-19. The assay was immunoSEQ multiplex PCR, and TCRdb's table has in-frame clones only and misses some. The table has about 270,000 clones, around 93% seen once. The sample comprised PBMCs or T cells enriched from blood (not recorded which). The source of these receptors is a man aged 35-49 years who had been exposed to COVID-19.

This clone was observed a few times. The chain carries TRBV10-2 and TRBJ2-2; 9 nucleotides line up with TRBD1. V dropped 3 bases and J dropped 4; count of bases not matched to a gene: 9. The CDR3 consists of 17 residues. Germline CDR1 is WSHSY and CDR2 is SAAADI. CDR3: CASSDHSGTGSTGELFF. The CDR3 DNA reads TGCGCCAGCAGTGACCACTCCGGGACAGGGAGCACCGGGGAGCTGTTTTTT.

The chain recombines TRBV7-9 with TRBJ2-1, with D perhaps matching TRBD2 (6 bases). CDR3 length equals 15 residues. With 1 base removed from V and 6 bases from J, the gap between germline ends came to 13 bases. Looked up from germline, CDR1 is SEHNR and CDR2 is FQNEAQ (reference sequence). The CDR3 is CASSLGAGSGNEQFF. In DNA form, the CDR3 reads TGTGCCAGCAGCTTAGGGGCGGGAAGTGGCAATGAGCAGTTCTTC. The full variable domain, in which reference TRBV7-9 and TRBJ2-1 provide the parts outside the CDR3, is DTGVSQNPRHKITKRGQNVTFRCDPISEHNRLYWYRQTLGQGPEFLTYFQNEAQLEKSRLLSDRFSAERPKGSFSTLEIQRTEQGDSAMYLCASSLGAGSGNEQFFGPGTRLTVL.

The rearrangement joins TRBV28 to TRBJ1-4; 7 bases line up with TRBD1. The CDR3 is 13 amino acids. Losses at the gene ends were 6 bases for V and 8 bases for J; bases not matched to a gene: 6. Looked up from germline, CDR1 is MDHEN and CDR2 is SYDVKM. The CDR3 bases are TGTGCCAGCAGCGTGATACAGGGGGAAAAACTGTTTTTT. It specifies CASSVIQGEKLFF.

The count of this clone is one. The J gene is TRBJ2-3, the V gene TRBV5-1; tentatively, D is TRBD1 (6 bases). Trimming removed 4 bases from V and 8 bases from J, with 23 bases in between. From germline, CDR1 is SGHRS and CDR2 YFSETQ. The CDR3 sequence is 16 residues long. The CDR3 DNA reads TGCGCCAGCAGCCCGAACCAGCAGGGGCTCGCGGTTACGCAGTATTTT. Translated: CASSPNQQGLAVTQYF.